This is a list of T cell receptor beta chains from one sample in a study of blood T cell repertoires in COVID-19. Generated by immunoSEQ multiplex PCR, the TCRdb table keeps only in-frame clones and is missing some. The sample contains some 220,000 clones, 85% of which appear only once. Sequenced material: peripheral blood. These receptors were taken from a man aged 50 or older with COVID-19, enrolled during active disease. Both conserved end residues are part of each CDR3. D genes are given only for firm matches. For some rows the clone size is stated as once, few or many, or as a class when expanded; others skip it.

d_gene,abundance,v_gene,j_gene,len,CDR3aa,CDR3nt
TRBD1,-,TRBV19,TRBJ1-2,15,CASSVDRGHDYGYTF,TGTGCCAGTAGTGTTGACAGGGGGCATGACTATGGCTACACCTTC
-,-,TRBV19,TRBJ1-1,16,CAERRRSVTKSTEAFF,TGTGCCGAAAGGCGGCGGTCGGTAACAAAATCCACTGAAGCTTTCTTT
TRBD2,-,TRBV6-1,TRBJ2-3,17,CASSAGLAGGLADTQYF,TGTGCCAGCAGTGCCGGACTAGCGGGGGGGCTTGCAGATACGCAGTATTTT
-,-,TRBV11-2,TRBJ2-1,16,CASSFLQGMTYNEQFF,TGTGCCAGCAGCTTTCTGCAGGGGATGACCTACAATGAGCAGTTCTTC
TRBD1,once,TRBV6-5,TRBJ2-2,13,CASNRDRGGELFF,TGTGCCAGCAACCGGGACAGGGGCGGGGAGCTGTTTTTT
TRBD1,-,TRBV11-2,TRBJ2-4,15,CASSRWTGQKNIQYF,TGTGCCAGCAGCCGTTGGACAGGCCAGAAAAACATTCAGTACTTC
-,few,TRBV5-1,TRBJ1-4,14,CASSWTSTNEKLFF,TGCGCCAGCAGTTGGACATCAACTAATGAAAAACTGTTTTTT
-,-,TRBV3-1/TRBV3-2,TRBJ1-4,14,CASSHPGKNEKLFF,TGTGCCAGCAGCCACCCAGGGAAAAATGAAAAACTGTTTTTT
-,-,TRBV28,TRBJ2-3,17,CASRSRPLWGRKDTQYF,TGTGCCAGCAGATCCCGTCCACTATGGGGGAGGAAGGATACGCAGTATTTT
TRBD2,few,TRBV28,TRBJ2-7,15,CASRGSGGGTYEQYF,TGTGCCAGCAGGGGTAGCGGGGGAGGCACCTACGAGCAGTACTTC
-,-,TRBV6-6,TRBJ1-2,16,CASSYSWETSNYGYTF,TGTGCCAGCAGTTACTCTTGGGAGACCTCTAACTATGGCTACACCTTC
TRBD1,-,TRBV28,TRBJ2-1,15,CASSLIGQGGDEQFF,TGTGCCAGCAGTTTAATTGGACAGGGTGGCGATGAGCAGTTCTTC
-,few,TRBV28,TRBJ2-7,14,CASRTEGLRYEQYF,TGTGCCAGCAGAACAGAAGGTCTTCGGTACGAGCAGTACTTC
TRBD1,-,TRBV27,TRBJ1-6,13,CASSSDRGSPLHF,TGTGCCAGCAGTTCCGACAGGGGCTCACCCCTCCACTTT
-,-,TRBV2,TRBJ2-2,12,CASSAVTGELFF,TGTGCCAGCAGTGCCGTCACCGGGGAGCTGTTTTTT
TRBD2,-,TRBV7-9,TRBJ2-2,16,CASSLTSGGATGELFF,TGTGCCAGCAGCTTAACTAGCGGGGGGGCCACCGGGGAGCTGTTTTTT
-,-,TRBV7-9,TRBJ1-6,15,CASDEWAESGSPLHF,TGTGCCAGCGATGAATGGGCAGAATCAGGTTCACCCCTCCACTTT
TRBD1,-,TRBV2,TRBJ1-5,14,CASRYRGNNQPQHF,TGTGCCAGCAGATACAGGGGCAACAATCAGCCCCAGCATTTT
-,-,TRBV5-1,TRBJ1-2,14,CASSITGTNYGYTF,TGCGCCAGCAGCATTACAGGGACTAACTATGGCTACACCTTC
-,-,TRBV7-8,TRBJ2-1,16,CASMGGRAPARHEQFF,TGTGCCAGCATGGGCGGGCGGGCCCCGGCCCGCCATGAGCAGTTCTTC
-,-,TRBV7-3,TRBJ1-1,15,CASSASGTRNTEAFF,TGTGCCAGCAGCGCCTCCGGGACAAGGAACACTGAAGCTTTCTTT
-,-,TRBV19,TRBJ1-5,12,CASSTQYQPQHF,TGTGCCAGTAGTACCCAATATCAGCCCCAGCATTTT